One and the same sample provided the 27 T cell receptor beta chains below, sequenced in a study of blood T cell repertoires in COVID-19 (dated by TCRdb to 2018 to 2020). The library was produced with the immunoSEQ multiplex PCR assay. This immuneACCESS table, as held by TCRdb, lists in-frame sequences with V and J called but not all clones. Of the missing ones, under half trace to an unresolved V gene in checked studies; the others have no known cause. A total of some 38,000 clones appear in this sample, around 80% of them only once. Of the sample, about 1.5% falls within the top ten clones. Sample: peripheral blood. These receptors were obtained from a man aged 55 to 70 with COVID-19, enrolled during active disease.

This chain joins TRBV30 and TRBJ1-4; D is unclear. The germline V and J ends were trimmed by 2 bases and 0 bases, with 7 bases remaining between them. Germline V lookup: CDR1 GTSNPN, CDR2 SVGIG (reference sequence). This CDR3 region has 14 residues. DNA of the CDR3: TGTGCCTGGAGTTCCCGTGCAACTAATGAAAAACTGTTTTTT. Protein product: CAWSSRATNEKLFF.

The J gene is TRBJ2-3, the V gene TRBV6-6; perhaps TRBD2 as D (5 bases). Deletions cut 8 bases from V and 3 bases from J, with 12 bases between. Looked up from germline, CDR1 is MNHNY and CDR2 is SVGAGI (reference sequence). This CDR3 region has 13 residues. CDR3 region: CASLVPGTDTQYF. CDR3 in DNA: TGTGCCAGCCTTGTACCGGGGACAGATACGCAGTATTTT.

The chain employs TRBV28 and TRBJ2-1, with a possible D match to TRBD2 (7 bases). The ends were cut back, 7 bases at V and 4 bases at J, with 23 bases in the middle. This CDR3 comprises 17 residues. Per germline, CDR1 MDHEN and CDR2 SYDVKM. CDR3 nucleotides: TGTGCCAGCAATAGGGGGGGGCGGATTTCGGTATACAATGAGCAGTTCTTC. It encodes CASNRGGRISVYNEQFF. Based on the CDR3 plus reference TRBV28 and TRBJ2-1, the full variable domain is DVKVTQSSRYLVKRTGEKVFLECVQDMDHENMFWYRQDPGLGLRLIYFSYDVKMKEKGDIPEGYSVSREKKERFSLILESASTNQTSMYLCASNRGGRISVYNEQFFGPGTRLTVL.

The CDR3 sequence: CAWTATAIAYEQYF. The DNA of the CDR3 is TGTGCCTGGACAGCGACCGCCATCGCCTACGAGCAGTACTTC. The genes are TRBV30 and TRBJ2-7, with D uncertain. V was trimmed by 4 bases and J by 2 bases, leaving 15 bases between them. Germline lookup yields CDR1 GTSNPN and CDR2 SVGIG (reference sequence). The CDR3 covers 14 residues.

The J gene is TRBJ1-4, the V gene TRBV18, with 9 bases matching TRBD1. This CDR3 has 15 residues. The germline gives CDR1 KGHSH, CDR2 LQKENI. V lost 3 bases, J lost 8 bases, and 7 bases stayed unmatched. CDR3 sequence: CASSPPGQGKEKLFF. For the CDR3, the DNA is TGTGCCAGCTCACCCCCGGGACAGGGAAAAGAAAAACTGTTTTTT.

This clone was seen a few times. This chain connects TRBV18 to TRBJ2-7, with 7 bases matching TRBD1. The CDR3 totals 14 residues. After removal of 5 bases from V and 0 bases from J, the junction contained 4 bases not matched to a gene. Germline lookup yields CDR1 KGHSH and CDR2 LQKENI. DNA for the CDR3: TGTGCCAGCTCAGAGACAGGGCGCTCCTACGAGCAGTACTTC. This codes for CASSETGRSYEQYF.

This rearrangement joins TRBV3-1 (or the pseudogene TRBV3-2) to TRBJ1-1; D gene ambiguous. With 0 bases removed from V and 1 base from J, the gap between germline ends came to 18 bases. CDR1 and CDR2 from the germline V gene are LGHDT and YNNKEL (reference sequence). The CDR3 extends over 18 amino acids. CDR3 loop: CASSQEVGLSAGNTEAFF. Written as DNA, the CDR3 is TGTGCCAGCAGCCAAGAGGTCGGACTCTCGGCTGGGAACACTGAAGCTTTCTTT.

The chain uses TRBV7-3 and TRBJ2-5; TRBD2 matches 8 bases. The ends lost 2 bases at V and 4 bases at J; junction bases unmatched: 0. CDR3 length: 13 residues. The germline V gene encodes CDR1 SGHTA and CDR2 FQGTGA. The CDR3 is CASSLLAGETQYF. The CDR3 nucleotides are TGTGCCAGCAGCTTACTAGCGGGAGAGACCCAGTACTTC. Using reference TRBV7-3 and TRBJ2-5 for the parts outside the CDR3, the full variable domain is GAGVSQTPSNKVTEKGKYVELRCDPISGHTALYWYRQSLGQGPEFLIYFQGTGAADDSGLPNDRFFAVRPEGSVSTLKIQRTERGDSAVYLCASSLLAGETQYFGPGTRLLVL.

This CDR3 reads CAISSREPNTEAFF. The CDR3 DNA reads as TGTGCCATCAGTTCCCGGGAACCGAACACTGAAGCTTTCTTT. The chain links TRBV10-3 to TRBJ1-1, with no clear D. Trimming left V 5 bases short and J 1 base short, with 11 bases between. Germline V gene sequence: CDR1 ENHRY, CDR2 SYGVKD. The CDR3 runs to 14 residues.

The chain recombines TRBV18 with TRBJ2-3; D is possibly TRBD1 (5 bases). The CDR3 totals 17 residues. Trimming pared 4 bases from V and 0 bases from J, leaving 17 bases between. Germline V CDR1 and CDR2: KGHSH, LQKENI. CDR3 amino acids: CASSLFWWGSSTDTQYF. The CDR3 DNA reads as TGTGCCAGCTCACTCTTCTGGTGGGGCTCTAGCACAGATACGCAGTATTTT. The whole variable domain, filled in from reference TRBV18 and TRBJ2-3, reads NAGVMQNPRHLVRRRGQEARLRCSPMKGHSHVYWYRQLPEEGLKFMVYLQKENIIDESGMPKERFSAEFPKEGPSILRIQQVVRGDSAAYFCASSLFWWGSSTDTQYFGPGTRLTVL.

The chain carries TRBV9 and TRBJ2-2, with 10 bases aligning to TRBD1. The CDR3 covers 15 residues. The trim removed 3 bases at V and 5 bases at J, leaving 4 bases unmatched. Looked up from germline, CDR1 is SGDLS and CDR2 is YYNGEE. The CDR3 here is CASSGGQGLTGELFF. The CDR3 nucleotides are TGTGCCAGCAGCGGGGGACAGGGGTTGACCGGGGAGCTGTTTTTT.

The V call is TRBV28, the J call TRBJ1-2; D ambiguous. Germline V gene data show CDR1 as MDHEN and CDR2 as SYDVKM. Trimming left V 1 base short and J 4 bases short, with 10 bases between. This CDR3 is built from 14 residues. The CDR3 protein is CASSLSQGGYGYTF. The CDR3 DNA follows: TGTGCCAGCAGTTTATCACAAGGAGGCTATGGCTACACCTTC.

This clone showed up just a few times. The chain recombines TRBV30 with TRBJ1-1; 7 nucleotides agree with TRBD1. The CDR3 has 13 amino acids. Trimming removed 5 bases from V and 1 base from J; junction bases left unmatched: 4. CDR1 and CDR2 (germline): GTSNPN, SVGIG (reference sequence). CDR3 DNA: TGTGCCTGGGAACAGGGGTCGAACACTGAAGCTTTCTTT. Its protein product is CAWEQGSNTEAFF.

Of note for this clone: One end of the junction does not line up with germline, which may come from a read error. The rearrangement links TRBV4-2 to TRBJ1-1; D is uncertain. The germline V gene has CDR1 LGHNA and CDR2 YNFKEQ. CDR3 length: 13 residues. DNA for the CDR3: TGTGCCAGCAGGCAAGAAGCGGGGACTGAAGCTTTCTTT. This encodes CASRQEAGTEAFF.

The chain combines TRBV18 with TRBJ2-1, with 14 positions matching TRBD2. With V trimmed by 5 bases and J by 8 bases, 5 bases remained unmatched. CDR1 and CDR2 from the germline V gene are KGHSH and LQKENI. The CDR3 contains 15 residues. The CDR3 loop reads CASSTGLAGGDEQFF. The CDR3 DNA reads TGTGCCAGCTCAACCGGACTAGCGGGAGGTGATGAGCAGTTCTTC.

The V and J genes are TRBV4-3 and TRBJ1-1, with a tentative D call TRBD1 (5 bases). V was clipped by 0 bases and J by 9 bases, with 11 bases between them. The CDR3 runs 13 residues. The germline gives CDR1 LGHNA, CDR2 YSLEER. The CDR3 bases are TGCGCCAGCAGCCAAGATCAGGGTATGAAAGCTTTCTTT. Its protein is CASSQDQGMKAFF.

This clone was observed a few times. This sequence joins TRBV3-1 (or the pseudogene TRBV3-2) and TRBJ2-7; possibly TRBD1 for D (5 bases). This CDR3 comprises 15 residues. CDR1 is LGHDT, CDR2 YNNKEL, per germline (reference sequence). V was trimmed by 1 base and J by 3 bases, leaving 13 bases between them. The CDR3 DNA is TGTGCCAGCAGCCAAGGGCTAGGGGCCTTCTACGAGCAGTACTTC. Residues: CASSQGLGAFYEQYF.

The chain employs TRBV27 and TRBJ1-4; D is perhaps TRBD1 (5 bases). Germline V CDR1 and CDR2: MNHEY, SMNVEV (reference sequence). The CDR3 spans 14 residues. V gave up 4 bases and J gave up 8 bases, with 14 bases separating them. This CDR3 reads CASSSSMGGEKLFF. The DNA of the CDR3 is TGTGCCAGCAGTTCAAGTATGGGGGGGGAAAAACTGTTTTTT. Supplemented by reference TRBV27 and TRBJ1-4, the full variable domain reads EAQVTQNPRYLITVTGKKLTVTCSQNMNHEYMSWYRQDPGLGLRQIYYSMNVEVTDKGDVPEGYKVSRKEKRNFPLILESPSPNQTSLYFCASSSSMGGEKLFFGSGTQLSVL.

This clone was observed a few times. CDR3 in DNA: TGTGCCAGCAGCTTATCTCAGGGTTCCACTGAAGCTTTCTTT. Encoded protein: CASSLSQGSTEAFF. This rearrangement joins TRBV7-9 to TRBJ1-1; a possible D gene is TRBD1 (5 bases). V was cut by 2 bases and J by 4 bases, with 11 bases left in between. Per germline, CDR1 SEHNR and CDR2 FQNEAQ (reference sequence). The CDR3 length is 14 residues. Combining the CDR3 with reference TRBV7-9 and TRBJ1-1 gives the whole variable domain DTGVSQNPRHKITKRGQNVTFRCDPISEHNRLYWYRQTLGQGPEFLTYFQNEAQLEKSRLLSDRFSAERPKGSFSTLEIQRTEQGDSAMYLCASSLSQGSTEAFFGQGTRLTVV.

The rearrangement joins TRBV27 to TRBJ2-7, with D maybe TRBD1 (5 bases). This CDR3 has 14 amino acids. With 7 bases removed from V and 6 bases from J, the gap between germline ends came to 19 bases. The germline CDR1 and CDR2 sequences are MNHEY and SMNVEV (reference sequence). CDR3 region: CASKSVRESLEQYF. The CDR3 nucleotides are TGTGCCAGCAAGAGCGTCAGGGAATCACTCGAGCAGTACTTC.

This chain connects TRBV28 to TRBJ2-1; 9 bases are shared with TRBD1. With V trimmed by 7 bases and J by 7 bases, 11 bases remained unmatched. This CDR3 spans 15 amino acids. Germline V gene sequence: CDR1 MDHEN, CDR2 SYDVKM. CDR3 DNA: TGTGCCAGCACCAACCCGGGACAGGGTATGAATGAGCAGTTCTTC. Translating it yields CASTNPGQGMNEQFF.

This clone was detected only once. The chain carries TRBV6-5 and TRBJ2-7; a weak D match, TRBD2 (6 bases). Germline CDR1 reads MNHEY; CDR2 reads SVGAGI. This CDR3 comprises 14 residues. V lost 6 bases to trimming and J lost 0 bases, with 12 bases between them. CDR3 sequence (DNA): TGTGCCAGCAGGGAGGGGAGGAGCTCCTACGAGCAGTACTTC. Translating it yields CASREGRSSYEQYF.

The CDR3 DNA reads as TGTGCCAGCAGCCTACCTTATCCCGACGCGGGTCCAGAAGAGACCCAGTACTTC. This sequence encodes CASSLPYPDAGPEETQYF. The chain links TRBV13 to TRBJ2-5; D possibly corresponds to TRBD2 (5 bases). Trimming left V 5 bases short and J 3 bases short, with 25 bases between. Germline CDR1 reads PRHDT; CDR2 reads FYEKMQ (reference sequence). The CDR3 has 18 residues.

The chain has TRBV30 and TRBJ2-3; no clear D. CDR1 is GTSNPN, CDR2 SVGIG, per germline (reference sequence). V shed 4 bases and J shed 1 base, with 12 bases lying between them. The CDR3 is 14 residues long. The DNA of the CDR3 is TGTGCCTGGATCGACGCCGGAGGCACAGATACGCAGTATTTT. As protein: CAWIDAGGTDTQYF.

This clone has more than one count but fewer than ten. CDR3 protein: CAISGRSYGYTF. The CDR3 bases are TGTGCCATCAGTGGCAGAAGCTATGGCTACACCTTC. This rearrangement joins TRBV10-3 to TRBJ1-2; D uncertain. The CDR3 contains 12 residues. Germline-derived CDR1 and CDR2 are ENHRY and SYGVKD. V dropped 4 bases and J dropped 4 bases, with 7 bases sitting between them.

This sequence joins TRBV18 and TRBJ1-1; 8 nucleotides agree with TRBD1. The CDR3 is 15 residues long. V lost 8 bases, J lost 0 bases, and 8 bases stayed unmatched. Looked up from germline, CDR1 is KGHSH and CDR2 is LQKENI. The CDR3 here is CASTGQGNLNTEAFF. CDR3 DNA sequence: TGTGCCAGCACCGGACAGGGCAACCTGAACACTGAAGCTTTCTTT.

The CDR3 sequence is CASSPLIGSGSGYNEQFF. Written as DNA, the CDR3 is TGTGCCAGTAGCCCATTAATAGGTAGCGGGAGTGGTTACAATGAGCAGTTCTTC. The chain uses TRBV19 and TRBJ2-1; 9 positions agree with TRBD2. The CDR3 runs 18 residues. Germline-derived CDR1 and CDR2 are LNHDA and SQIVND (reference sequence). Trimming at V came to 6 bases and at J to 4 bases, leaving 16 bases not matched to a gene.